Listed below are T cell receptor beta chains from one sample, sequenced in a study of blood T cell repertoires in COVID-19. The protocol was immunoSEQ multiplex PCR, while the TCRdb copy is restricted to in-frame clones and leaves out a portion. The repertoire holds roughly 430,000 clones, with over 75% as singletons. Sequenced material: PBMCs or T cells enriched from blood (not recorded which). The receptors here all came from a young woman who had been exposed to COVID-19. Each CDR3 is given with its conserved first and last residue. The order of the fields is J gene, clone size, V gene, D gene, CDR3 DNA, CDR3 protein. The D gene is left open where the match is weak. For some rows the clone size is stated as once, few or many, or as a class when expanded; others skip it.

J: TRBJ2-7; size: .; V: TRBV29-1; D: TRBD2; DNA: TGCAGCGTTGAAGTTGTGGGGGTAAATAGCCCAGCGGGACCTTTCTACGAGCAGTACTTC; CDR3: CSVEVVGVNSPAGPFYEQYF
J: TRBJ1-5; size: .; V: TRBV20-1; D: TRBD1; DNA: TGCAGTGCTGGTGGGACAGGGCTTCAGCCCCAGCATTTT; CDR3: CSAGGTGLQPQHF
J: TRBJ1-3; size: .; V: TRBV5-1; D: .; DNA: TGCGCCAGCAGCCAGGGATCCGGAAACACCATATATTTT; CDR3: CASSQGSGNTIYF
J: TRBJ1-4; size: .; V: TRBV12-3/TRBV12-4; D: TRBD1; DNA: TGTGCCAGCAGACGCCAGGACAGGGGGGGACTGTTTTTT; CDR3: CASRRQDRGGLFF
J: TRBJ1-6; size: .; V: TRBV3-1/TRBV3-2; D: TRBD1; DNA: TGTGCCAGCAGCCAAGACCCGGGACAGGGGCGTTCACCCCTCCACTTT; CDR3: CASSQDPGQGRSPLHF
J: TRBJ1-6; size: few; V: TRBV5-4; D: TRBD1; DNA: TGTGCCAGCAGCGCTTACAGGGGAGGAACACCCCTCCACTTT; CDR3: CASSAYRGGTPLHF
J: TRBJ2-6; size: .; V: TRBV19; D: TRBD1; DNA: TGTGCCAGTAGTTCCGGGGACAGGGGGTTCTCTGGGGCCAACGTCCTGACTTTC; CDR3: CASSSGDRGFSGANVLTF
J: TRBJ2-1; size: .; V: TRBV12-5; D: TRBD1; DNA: TGTGCTAGTGGCGGGGACAGGGGAAGGTACAATGAGCAGTTCTTC; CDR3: CASGGDRGRYNEQFF
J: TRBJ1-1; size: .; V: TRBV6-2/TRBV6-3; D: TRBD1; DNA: TGTGCCAGCAGTACCCAGGACAGGGTGGGGATGAACACTGAAGCTTTCTTT; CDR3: CASSTQDRVGMNTEAFF
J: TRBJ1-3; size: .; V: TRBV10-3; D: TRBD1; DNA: TGTGCCACGTCCTCCGGGACAGGGGGCACTGGAAACACCATATATTTT; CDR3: CATSSGTGGTGNTIYF
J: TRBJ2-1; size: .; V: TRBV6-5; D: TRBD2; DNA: TGTGCCAGCAGTCCAGGCGGGACTAGCGGCAATGAGCAGTTCTTC; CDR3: CASSPGGTSGNEQFF
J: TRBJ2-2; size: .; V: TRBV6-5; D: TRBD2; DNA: TGTGCCAGCAGTTCCCTAGCGGGAGGGCCAGGGGGGGAGCTGTTTTTT; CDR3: CASSSLAGGPGGELFF
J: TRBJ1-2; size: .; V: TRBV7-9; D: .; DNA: TGTGCCAGCAGCTTAGAGGCGGCTAACTATGGCTACACCTTC; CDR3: CASSLEAANYGYTF
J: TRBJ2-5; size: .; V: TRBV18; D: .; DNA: TGTGCCAGCTCACCACTAGCCGGGATGGAGACCCAGTACTTC; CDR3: CASSPLAGMETQYF
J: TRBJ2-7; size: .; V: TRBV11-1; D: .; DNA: TGTGCCAGCAGCTCGAGACTCCACGGAGGGTTAGGTGAGCAGTACTTC; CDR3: CASSSRLHGGLGEQYF
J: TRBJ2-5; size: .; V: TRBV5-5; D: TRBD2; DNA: TGTGCCAGCAGCTTTATTGGCGGGAGGGGGGAAGAGACCCAGTACTTC; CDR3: CASSFIGGRGEETQYF
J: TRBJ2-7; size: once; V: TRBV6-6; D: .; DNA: TGTGCCAGCAGTCCCACAGTTCGTGAGGCGGGGATGGGGTACGAGCAGTACTTC; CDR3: CASSPTVREAGMGYEQYF
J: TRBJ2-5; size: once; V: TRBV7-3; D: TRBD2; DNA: TGTGCCAGCAGCTCCCGGGGCCGGGGGGGCTTCGAAGAGACCCAGTACTTC; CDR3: CASSSRGRGGFEETQYF
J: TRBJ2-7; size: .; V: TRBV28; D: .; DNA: TGTGCCAGCAGGTACCCAGGGAAACCCTACGAGCAGTACTTC; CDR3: CASRYPGKPYEQYF
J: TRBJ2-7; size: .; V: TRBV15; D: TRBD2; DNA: TGTGCCACCAGCAGAGGGGAGGGTTACGAGCAGTACTTC; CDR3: CATSRGEGYEQYF
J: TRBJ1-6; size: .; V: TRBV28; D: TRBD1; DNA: TGTGCCAGCAGTTTAGAGGGGGCCGGGAATTCACCCCTCCACTTT; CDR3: CASSLEGAGNSPLHF
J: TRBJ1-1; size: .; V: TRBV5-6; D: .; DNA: TGTGCCAGCAGCTTGGTTCGGGGGTTCGGTGAAGCTTTCTTT; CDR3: CASSLVRGFGEAFF
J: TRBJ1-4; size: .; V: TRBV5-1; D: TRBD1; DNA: TGCGCCAGCAGACCCGGGACAGCGGCGGAAAAACTGTTTTTT; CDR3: CASRPGTAAEKLFF
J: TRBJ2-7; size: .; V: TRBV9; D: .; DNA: TGTGCCAGCAGCGTAGCCGTCGGGAACGAGCAGTACTTC; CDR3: CASSVAVGNEQYF
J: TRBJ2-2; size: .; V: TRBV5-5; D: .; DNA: TGTGCCAGCAGCTTGTCACTCCGAGATAAATCCGGGGAGCTGTTTTTT; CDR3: CASSLSLRDKSGELFF
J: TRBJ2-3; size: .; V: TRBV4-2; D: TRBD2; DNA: TGTGCCAGCAGCCAAGAGCCTAGCGGGCCTAGCACAGATACGCAGTATTTT; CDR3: CASSQEPSGPSTDTQYF
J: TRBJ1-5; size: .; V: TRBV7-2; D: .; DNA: TGTGCCACCTCACAGGGTCGGAGCAATCAGCCCCAGCATTTT; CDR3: CATSQGRSNQPQHF
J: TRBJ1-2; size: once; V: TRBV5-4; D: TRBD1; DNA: TGTGCCAGCAGCGCGGGACAGGGGGCGGGCTACACCTTC; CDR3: CASSAGQGAGYTF
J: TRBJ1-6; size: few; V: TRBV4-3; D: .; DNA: TGCGCCAGCAGCCAAGGACTACGGCCGACTAATTCACCCCTCCACTTT; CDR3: CASSQGLRPTNSPLHF
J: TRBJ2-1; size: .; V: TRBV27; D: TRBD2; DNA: TGTGCCAGCAGAACGGGACTAGTGTGGGGTGAGCAGTTCTTC; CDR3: CASRTGLVWGEQFF
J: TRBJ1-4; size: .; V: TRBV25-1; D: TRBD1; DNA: TGTGCCAGCAGTGACAGGGGGACAGGGGGGGATGAAAAACTGTTTTTT; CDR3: CASSDRGTGGDEKLFF
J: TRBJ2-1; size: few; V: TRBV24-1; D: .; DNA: TGTGCCACCAGTGAAGCAAGGGGGTCCTACAATGAGCAGTTCTTC; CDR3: CATSEARGSYNEQFF
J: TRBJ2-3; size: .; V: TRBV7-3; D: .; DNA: TGTGCCAGCAGCCCCGGAGGGGGCACAGATACGCAGTATTTT; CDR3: CASSPGGGTDTQYF
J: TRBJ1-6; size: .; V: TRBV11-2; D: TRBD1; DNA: TGTGCCAGCAGGGGACAGGGGGATTCACCCCTCCACTTT; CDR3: CASRGQGDSPLHF
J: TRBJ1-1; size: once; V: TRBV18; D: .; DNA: TGTGCCAGCTCACTTGGAGGCTCCCGGACTGAAGCTTTCTTT; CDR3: CASSLGGSRTEAFF
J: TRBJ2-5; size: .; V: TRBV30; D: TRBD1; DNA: TGTGCCTGGAGTCCGGGGACAGGGGGAGGGGAGACCCAGTACTTC; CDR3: CAWSPGTGGGETQYF
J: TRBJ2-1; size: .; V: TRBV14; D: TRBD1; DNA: TGTGCCAGCAGCCCATGGACAGGGGGAAAGAATGAGCAGTTCTTC; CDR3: CASSPWTGGKNEQFF
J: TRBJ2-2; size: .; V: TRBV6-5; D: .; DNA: TGTGCCAGCAGGGGCGGGGCTGGAGACACCGGGGAGCTGTTTTTT; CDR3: CASRGGAGDTGELFF
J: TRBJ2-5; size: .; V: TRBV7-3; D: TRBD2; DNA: TGTGCCAGCAGCTTGGGTTTCTCTACCGGGACTAGCGGGGGACAAGAGACCCAGTACTTC; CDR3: CASSLGFSTGTSGGQETQYF
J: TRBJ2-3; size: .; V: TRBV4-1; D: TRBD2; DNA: TGCGCCAGCAGCCAAATAGCGGGGGAAGGGGATACGCAGTATTTT; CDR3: CASSQIAGEGDTQYF
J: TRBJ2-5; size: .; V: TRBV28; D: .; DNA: TGTGCCAGCAGTTTTGGCGGGATAAAGACCCAGTACTTC; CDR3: CASSFGGIKTQYF
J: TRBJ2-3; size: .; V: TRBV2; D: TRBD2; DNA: TGTGCCAGCAGGTTGCTAGCGGGGTTGTGGGGCACAGATACGCAGTATTTT; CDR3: CASRLLAGLWGTDTQYF
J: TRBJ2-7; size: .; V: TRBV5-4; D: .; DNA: TGTGCCAGCAGCGCGGGCCTCGACTTGCCCTACGAGCAGTACTTC; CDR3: CASSAGLDLPYEQYF
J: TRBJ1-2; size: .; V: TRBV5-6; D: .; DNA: TGTGCCAGCAGCTTGATGGGGGGAGAATATGGCTACACCTTC; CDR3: CASSLMGGEYGYTF
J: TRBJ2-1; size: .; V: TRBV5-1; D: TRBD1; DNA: TGCGCCAGCAGATCCCCCGAGACAGGGGACCTTGAGCAGTTCTTC; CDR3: CASRSPETGDLEQFF
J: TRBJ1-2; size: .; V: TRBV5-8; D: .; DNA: TGTGCCAGCAGCTTTTGGAGACAGAACTATGGCTACACCTTC; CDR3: CASSFWRQNYGYTF
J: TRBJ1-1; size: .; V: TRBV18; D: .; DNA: TGTGCCAGCTCACCACCACCGGCAGGGATCAACACTGAAGCTTTCTTT; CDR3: CASSPPPAGINTEAFF
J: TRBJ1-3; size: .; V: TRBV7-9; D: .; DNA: TGTGCCAGCAGCTTTCCCGTCTCTGGAAACACCATATATTTT; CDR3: CASSFPVSGNTIYF
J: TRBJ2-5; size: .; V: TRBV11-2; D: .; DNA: TGTGCCAGCAGCCCGTCGAGGGGGGGGGAGACCCAGTACTTC; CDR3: CASSPSRGGETQYF